This T cell receptor beta chain appears in the sequencing data of a study of regulatory T cells in long-lasting Graves disease. Time point meaning: newly diagnosed GD, antithyroid drugs for less than 3 months. Scientists built the TCR library using RNA that was extracted from PBMCs. The ends lost 4 bases at V and 5 bases at J; junction bases unmatched: 10. Germline V gene data show CDR1 as KGHDR and CDR2 as SFDVKD. The CDR3 has 16 residues. CDR3 regions were amplified by Arm-PCR using iRepertoire HTBI primers to build TCR beta libraries. TCRdb re-derived calls from the multiplex PCR reads in MiXCR, one entry per CDR3 protein. The table shows a few hundred thousand distinct CDR3 sequences, with around 19% occurring only once.

Material: peripheral blood mononuclear cells (PBMCs), obtained at new diagnosis, from a patient treated with antithyroid drugs. This chain connects TRBV24-1 to TRBJ2-5, with 9 positions matching TRBD1. The source is a female donor with Graves disease. The CDR3 loop is CATSDNSGTGQETQYF. The CDR3 DNA reads as TGTGCCACCAGTGACAACTCCGGGACAGGGCAGGAGACCCAGTACTTC.